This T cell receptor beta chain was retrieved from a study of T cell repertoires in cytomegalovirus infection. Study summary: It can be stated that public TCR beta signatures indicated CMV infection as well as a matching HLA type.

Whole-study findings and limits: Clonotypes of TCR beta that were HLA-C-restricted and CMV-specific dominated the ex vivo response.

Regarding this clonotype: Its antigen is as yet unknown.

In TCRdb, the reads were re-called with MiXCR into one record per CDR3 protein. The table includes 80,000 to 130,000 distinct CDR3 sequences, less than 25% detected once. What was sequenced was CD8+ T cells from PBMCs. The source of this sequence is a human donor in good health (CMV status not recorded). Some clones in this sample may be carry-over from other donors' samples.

CDR3 sequence: CASSVEGQSDEQYF. In nucleotides, the CDR3 is TGTGCCAGCAGCGTAGAGGGACAGAGCGACGAGCAGTACTTC. The rearrangement links TRBV9 to TRBJ2-7, with TRBD1 matching 7 bases. V shed 0 bases and J 5 bases; nucleotides not matched to a gene: 5. This CDR3 comprises 14 residues. In germline, CDR1 is SGDLS, CDR2 YYNGEE.